This entry features one T cell receptor beta chain sequence. The antigen remains undetermined. The sample belongs to a study of T-cell memory formation after mild COVID-19. General study results and limits: Day 15 to 85 contracting clones showed balanced CD4/CD8; later expanders leaned CD4+. A second wave of clones peaked on day 37, and their SARS-CoV-2 specificity went unconfirmed.

The germline V gene has CDR1 KGHSH and CDR2 LQKENI. The CDR3 is 14 residues long. Trimming at V came to 3 bases and at J to 0 bases, leaving 2 bases not matched to a gene. In TCRdb, the 5' RACE reads were re-called with MiXCR into one record per CDR3 protein. This table holds about 130,000 distinct CDR3 sequences, under 30% found once. This clonotype was sampled from an adult woman who had mild COVID-19 (a few samples of this study predate the infection). Cell type and time point are not known. The sample comprised PBMCs or a T cell subset sorted from them (not recorded which). V gene TRBV18 combines with J gene TRBJ2-7; 7 bases align to TRBD1. CDR3 amino acids: CASSPGQYSYEQYF. The CDR3 DNA sequence: TGTGCCAGCTCACCGGGACAGTACTCCTACGAGCAGTACTTC.